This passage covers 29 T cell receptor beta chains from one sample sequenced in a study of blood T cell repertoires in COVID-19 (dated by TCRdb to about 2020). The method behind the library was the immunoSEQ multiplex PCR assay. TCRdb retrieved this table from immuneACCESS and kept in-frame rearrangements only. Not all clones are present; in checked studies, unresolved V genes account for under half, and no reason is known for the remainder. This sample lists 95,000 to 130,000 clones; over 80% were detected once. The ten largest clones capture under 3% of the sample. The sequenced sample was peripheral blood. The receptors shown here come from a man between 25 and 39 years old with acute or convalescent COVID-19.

CDR3 in amino acids: CASSFSGGGYEQYV. CDR3 bases: TGTGCCAGCAGCTTTTCAGGGGGCGGTTACGAGCAGTACGTC. The chain has TRBV13 and TRBJ2-7; 8 bases line up with TRBD1. The CDR3 has 14 amino acids. The V and J ends lost 3 bases and 4 bases, in that order; junction bases with no gene match: 5. Per germline, CDR1 PRHDT and CDR2 FYEKMQ (reference sequence).

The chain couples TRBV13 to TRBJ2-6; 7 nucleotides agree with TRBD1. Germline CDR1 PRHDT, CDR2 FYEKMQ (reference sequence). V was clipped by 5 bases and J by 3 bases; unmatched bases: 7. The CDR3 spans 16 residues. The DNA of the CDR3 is TGTGCCAGCAGCGCGCACAGGGGTGGTGGGGCCAACGTCCTGACTTTC. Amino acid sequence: CASSAHRGGGANVLTF.

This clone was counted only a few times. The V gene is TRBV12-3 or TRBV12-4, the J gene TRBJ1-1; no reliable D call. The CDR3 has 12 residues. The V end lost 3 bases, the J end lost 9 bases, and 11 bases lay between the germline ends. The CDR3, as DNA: TGTGCCAGCAGTTTCTCGGGTGGAAAAGCTTTCTTT. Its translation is CASSFSGGKAFF.

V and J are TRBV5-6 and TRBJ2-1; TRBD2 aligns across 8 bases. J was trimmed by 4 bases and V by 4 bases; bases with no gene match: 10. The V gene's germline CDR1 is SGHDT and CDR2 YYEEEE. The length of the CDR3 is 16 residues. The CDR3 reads CASSPNAGGVYNEQFF. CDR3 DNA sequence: TGTGCCAGCAGCCCCAATGCGGGGGGAGTGTACAATGAGCAGTTCTTC.

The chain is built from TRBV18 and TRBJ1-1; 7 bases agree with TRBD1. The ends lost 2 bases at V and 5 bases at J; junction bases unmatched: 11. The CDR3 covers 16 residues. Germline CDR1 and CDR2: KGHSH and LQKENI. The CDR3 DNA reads TGTGCCAGCTCACCAGGATTACAGGGGATAAGGACTGAAGCTTTCTTT. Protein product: CASSPGLQGIRTEAFF.

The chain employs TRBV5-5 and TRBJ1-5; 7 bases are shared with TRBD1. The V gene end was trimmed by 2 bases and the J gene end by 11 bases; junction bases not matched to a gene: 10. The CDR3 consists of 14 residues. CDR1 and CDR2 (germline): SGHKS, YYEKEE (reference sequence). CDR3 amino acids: CASSFAADRTAQHF. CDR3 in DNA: TGTGCCAGCAGCTTCGCCGCGGACAGGACAGCCCAGCATTTT.

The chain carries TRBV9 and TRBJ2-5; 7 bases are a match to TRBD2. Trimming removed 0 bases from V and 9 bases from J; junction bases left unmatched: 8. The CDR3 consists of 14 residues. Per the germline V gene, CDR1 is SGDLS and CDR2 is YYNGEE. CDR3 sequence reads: CASSVDGLGAAQYF. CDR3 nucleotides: TGTGCCAGCAGCGTAGATGGACTAGGGGCGGCCCAGTACTTC.

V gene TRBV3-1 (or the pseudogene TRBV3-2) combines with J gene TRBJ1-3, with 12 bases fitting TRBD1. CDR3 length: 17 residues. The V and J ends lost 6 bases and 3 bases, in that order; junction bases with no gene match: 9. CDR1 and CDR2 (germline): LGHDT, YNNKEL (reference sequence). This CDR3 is CASSPGTGGLGGNTIYF. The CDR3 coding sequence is TGTGCCAGCAGTCCCGGGACAGGGGGCTTGGGTGGAAACACCATATATTTT.

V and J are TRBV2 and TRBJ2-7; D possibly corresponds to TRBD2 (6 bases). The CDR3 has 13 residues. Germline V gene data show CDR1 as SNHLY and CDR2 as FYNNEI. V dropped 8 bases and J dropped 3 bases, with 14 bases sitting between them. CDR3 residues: CASGGRGIYEQYF. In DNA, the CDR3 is TGTGCCAGCGGTGGACGGGGGATCTACGAGCAGTACTTC.

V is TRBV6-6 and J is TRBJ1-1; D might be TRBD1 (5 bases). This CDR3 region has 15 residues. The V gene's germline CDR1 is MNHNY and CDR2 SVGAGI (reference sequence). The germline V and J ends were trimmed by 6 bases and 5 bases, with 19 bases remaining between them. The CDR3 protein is CASSLRRGGQTEAFF. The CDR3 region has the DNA TGTGCCAGCAGCCTCCGCCGGGGGGGTCAGACTGAAGCTTTCTTT.

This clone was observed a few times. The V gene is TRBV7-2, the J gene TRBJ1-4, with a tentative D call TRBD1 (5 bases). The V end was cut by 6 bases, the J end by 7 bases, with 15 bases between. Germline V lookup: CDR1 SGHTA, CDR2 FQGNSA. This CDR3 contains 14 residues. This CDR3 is CASRIEGRSEKLFF. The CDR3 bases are TGTGCCAGCAGGATAGAGGGGAGGAGTGAAAAACTGTTTTTT.

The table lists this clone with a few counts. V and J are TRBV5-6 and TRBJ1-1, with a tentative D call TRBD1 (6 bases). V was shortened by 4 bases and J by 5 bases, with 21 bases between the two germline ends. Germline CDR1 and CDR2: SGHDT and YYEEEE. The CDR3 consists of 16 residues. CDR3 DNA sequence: TGTGCCAGCAGCCTTACATTTCAGGGGTGGGGAACTGAAGCTTTCTTT. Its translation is CASSLTFQGWGTEAFF.

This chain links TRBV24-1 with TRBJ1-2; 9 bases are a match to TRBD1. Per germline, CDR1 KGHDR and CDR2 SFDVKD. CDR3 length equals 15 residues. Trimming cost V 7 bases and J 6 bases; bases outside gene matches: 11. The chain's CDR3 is CATSPRTGEGDGYTF. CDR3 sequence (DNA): TGTGCCACCAGCCCCAGGACAGGGGAAGGGGATGGCTACACCTTC.

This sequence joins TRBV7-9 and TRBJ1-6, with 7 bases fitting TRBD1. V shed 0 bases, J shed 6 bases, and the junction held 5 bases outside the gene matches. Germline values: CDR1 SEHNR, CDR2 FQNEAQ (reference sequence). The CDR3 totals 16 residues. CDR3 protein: CASSLAVQGSNSPLHF. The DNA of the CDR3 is TGTGCCAGCAGCTTAGCGGTACAGGGGAGTAATTCACCCCTCCACTTT.

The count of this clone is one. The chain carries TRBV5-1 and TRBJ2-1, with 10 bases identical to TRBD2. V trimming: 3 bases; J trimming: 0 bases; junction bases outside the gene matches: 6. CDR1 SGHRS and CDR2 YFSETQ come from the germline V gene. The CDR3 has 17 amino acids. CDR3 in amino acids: CASSSLAGSSSYNEQFF. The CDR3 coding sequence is TGCGCCAGCAGCTCACTAGCGGGATCGAGCTCCTACAATGAGCAGTTCTTC.

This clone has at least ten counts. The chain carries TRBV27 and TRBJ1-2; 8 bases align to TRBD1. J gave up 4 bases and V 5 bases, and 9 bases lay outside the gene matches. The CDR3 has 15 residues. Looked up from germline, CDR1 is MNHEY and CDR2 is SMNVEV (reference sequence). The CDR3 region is CASSRTGGGGYGYTF. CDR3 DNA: TGTGCCAGCAGTCGAACAGGGGGTGGAGGCTATGGCTACACCTTC.

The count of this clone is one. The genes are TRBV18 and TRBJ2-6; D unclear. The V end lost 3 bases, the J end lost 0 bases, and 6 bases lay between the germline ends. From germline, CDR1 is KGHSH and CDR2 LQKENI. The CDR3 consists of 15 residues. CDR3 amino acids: CASSPDTSGANVLTF. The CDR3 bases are TGTGCCAGCTCACCCGACACCTCTGGGGCCAACGTCCTGACTTTC.

CDR3 bases: TGTGCCAGCAGTTTGACAGCCCTCTCGGGCTTTACCTACGAGCAGTACTTC. This encodes CASSLTALSGFTYEQYF. This rearrangement joins TRBV27 to TRBJ2-7; possible D gene TRBD1, 5 bases. This CDR3 is built from 17 residues. Germline CDR1 is MNHEY and CDR2 is SMNVEV (reference sequence). Deletions cut 3 bases from V and 2 bases from J, with 20 bases between.

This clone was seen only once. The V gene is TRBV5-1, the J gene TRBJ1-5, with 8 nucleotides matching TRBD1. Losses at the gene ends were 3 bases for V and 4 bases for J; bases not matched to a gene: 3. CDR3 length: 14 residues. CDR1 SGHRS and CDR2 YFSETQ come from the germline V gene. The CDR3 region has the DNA TGCGCCAGCAGCTCACAGGGGGGGAATCAGCCCCAGCATTTT. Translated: CASSSQGGNQPQHF.

This chain's CDR3 is CASSHFTGGLPAGYTF. The CDR3 bases are TGTGCCAGCAGTCATTTCACAGGGGGCCTGCCTGCTGGCTACACCTTC. The V gene is TRBV6-6, the J gene TRBJ1-2, with 9 bases that match TRBD1. The CDR3 spans 16 residues. Germline lookup yields CDR1 MNHNY and CDR2 SVGAGI (reference sequence). The V segment lost 5 bases and the J segment 7 bases; nucleotides outside the gene matches: 14.

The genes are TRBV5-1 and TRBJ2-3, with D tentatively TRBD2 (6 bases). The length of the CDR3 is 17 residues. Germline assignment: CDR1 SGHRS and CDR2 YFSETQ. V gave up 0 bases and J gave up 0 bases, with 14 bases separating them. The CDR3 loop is CASSLERSGASTDTQYF. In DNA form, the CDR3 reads TGCGCCAGCAGCTTGGAACGTAGCGGCGCTAGCACAGATACGCAGTATTTT.

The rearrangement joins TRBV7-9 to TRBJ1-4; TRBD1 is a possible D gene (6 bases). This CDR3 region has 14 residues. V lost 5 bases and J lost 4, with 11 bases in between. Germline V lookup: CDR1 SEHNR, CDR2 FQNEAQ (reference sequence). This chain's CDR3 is CASSPRQDNEKLFF. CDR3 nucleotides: TGTGCCAGCAGCCCCCGACAGGATAATGAAAAACTGTTTTTT. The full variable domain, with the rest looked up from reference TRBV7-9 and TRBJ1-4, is DTGVSQNPRHKITKRGQNVTFRCDPISEHNRLYWYRQTLGQGPEFLTYFQNEAQLEKSRLLSDRFSAERPKGSFSTLEIQRTEQGDSAMYLCASSPRQDNEKLFFGSGTQLSVL.

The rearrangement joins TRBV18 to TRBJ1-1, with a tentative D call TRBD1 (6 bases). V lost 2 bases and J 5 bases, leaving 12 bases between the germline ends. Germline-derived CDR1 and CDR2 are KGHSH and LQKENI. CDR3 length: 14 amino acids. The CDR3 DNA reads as TGTGCCAGCTCACCAGGGACATATGGGACTGAAGCTTTCTTT. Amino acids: CASSPGTYGTEAFF.

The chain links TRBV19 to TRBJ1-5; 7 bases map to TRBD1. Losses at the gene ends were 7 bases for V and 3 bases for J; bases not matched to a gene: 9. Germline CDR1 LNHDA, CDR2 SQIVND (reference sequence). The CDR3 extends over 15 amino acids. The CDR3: CASTNEGQINQPQHF. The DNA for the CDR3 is TGTGCCAGTACCAATGAGGGACAGATCAATCAGCCCCAGCATTTT.

The CDR3 sequence: CASSTRRQGSPYEQYF. As DNA, the CDR3 is TGTGCCAGCAGCACCCGTAGACAGGGATCGCCGTACGAGCAGTACTTC. The chain links TRBV7-3 to TRBJ2-7, with TRBD1 identical over 7 bases. Trimming cost V 5 bases and J 4 bases; bases outside gene matches: 14. There are 16 residues in the CDR3. From germline, CDR1 is SGHTA and CDR2 FQGTGA.

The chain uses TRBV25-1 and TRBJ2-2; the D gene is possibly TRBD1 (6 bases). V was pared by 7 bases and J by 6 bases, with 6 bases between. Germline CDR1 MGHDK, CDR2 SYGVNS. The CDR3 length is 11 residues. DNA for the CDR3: TGTGCCAGCAAGGGGGCCGGGGAGCTGTTTTTT. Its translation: CASKGAGELFF.

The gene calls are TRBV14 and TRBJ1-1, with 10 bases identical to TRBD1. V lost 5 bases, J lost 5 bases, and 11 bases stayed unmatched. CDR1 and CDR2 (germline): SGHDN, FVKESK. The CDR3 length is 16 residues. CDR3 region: CASSTSPGQGMTEAFF. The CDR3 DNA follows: TGTGCCAGCAGCACTTCGCCGGGACAGGGGATGACTGAAGCTTTCTTT.

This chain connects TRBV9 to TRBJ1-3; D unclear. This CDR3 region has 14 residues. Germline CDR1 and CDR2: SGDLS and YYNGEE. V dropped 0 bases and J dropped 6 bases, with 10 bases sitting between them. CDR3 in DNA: TGTGCCAGCAGCGTAGACCCGGCGGAAAACACCATATATTTT. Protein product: CASSVDPAENTIYF. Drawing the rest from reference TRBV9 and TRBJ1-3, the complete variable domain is DSGVTQTPKHLITATGQRVTLRCSPRSGDLSVYWYQQSLDQGLQFLIQYYNGEERAKGNILERFSAQQFPDLHSELNLSSLELGDSALYFCASSVDPAENTIYFGEGSWLTVV.

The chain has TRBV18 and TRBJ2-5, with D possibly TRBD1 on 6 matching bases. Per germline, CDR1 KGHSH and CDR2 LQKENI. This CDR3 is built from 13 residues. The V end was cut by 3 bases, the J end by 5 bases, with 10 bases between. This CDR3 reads CASSPGTRETQYF. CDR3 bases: TGTGCCAGCTCACCGGGGACAAGGGAGACCCAGTACTTC.